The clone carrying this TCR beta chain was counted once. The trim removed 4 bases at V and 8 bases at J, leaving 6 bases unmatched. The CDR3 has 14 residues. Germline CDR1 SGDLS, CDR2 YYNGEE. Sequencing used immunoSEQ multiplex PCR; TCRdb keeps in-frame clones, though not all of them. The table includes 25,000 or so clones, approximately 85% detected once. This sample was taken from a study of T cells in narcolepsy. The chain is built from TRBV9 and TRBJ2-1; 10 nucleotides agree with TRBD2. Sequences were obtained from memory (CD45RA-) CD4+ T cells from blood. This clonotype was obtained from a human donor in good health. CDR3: CASSLAGVWDEQFF. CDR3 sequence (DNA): TGTGCCAGCAGCCTAGCGGGAGTTTGGGATGAGCAGTTCTTC.